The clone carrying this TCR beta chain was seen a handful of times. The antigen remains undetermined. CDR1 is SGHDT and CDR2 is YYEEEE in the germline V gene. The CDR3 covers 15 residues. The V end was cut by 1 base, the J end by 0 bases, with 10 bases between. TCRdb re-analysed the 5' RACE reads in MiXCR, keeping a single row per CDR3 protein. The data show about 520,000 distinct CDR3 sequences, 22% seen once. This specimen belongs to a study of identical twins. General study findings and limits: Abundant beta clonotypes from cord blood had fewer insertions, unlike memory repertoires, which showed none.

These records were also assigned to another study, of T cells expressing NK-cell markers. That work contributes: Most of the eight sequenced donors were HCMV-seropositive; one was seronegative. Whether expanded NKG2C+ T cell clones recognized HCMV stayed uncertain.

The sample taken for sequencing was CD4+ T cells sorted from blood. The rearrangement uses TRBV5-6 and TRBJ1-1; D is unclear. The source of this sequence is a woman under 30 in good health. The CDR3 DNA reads TGTGCCAGCAGCTTGCCTGGAATCATGAACACTGAAGCTTTCTTT. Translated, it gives CASSLPGIMNTEAFF.